A selection of T cell receptor beta chains follows, all from one sample in a study of T cell changes during pregnancy in multiple sclerosis. Repertoires were generated with immunoSEQ multiplex PCR, while TCRdb's copy carries only in-frame clones and drops some. The table lists roughly 89,000 clones, 85% to 95% of them singletons, with roughly 4.5% in the top ten. This material consisted of peripheral blood, taken in the first trimester of pregnancy. The receptors shown here come from a female donor with multiple sclerosis, enrolled in a pregnancy study. Each CDR3 is given with its conserved first and last residue. Each record gives: CDR3 protein, V gene, J gene.

CDR3aa: CASSPGGGGLDIQYF
v_gene: TRBV14
j_gene: TRBJ2-4

CDR3aa: CASSLTDDRTDLYGYTF
v_gene: TRBV7-6
j_gene: TRBJ1-2

CDR3aa: CASSKSTGGQETQYF
v_gene: TRBV9
j_gene: TRBJ2-5

CDR3aa: CASSLASGPIYNEQFF
v_gene: TRBV5-1
j_gene: TRBJ2-1

CDR3aa: CAITTGLTDTQYF
v_gene: TRBV10-3
j_gene: TRBJ2-3

CDR3aa: CASSLTDGGFDGELFF
v_gene: TRBV7-3
j_gene: TRBJ2-2

CDR3aa: CASSQAGLGTGELFF
v_gene: TRBV11-2
j_gene: TRBJ2-2

CDR3aa: CASSLGDSNQPQHF
v_gene: TRBV7-8
j_gene: TRBJ1-5

CDR3aa: CAISAVSGGVGTQYF
v_gene: TRBV10-3
j_gene: TRBJ2-5

CDR3aa: CASRSAGGTIRADTQYF
v_gene: TRBV9
j_gene: TRBJ2-3

CDR3aa: CATSRGDLKAAYNEQFF
v_gene: TRBV15
j_gene: TRBJ2-1

CDR3aa: CASSAQETPYNEQFF
v_gene: TRBV9
j_gene: TRBJ2-1

CDR3aa: CASSSTPSIPGLAGGTDTQYF
v_gene: TRBV7-7
j_gene: TRBJ2-3

CDR3aa: CASRPRTGDEQFF
v_gene: TRBV6-5
j_gene: TRBJ2-1

CDR3aa: CASGLVPGIYSQPQHF
v_gene: TRBV12-5
j_gene: TRBJ1-5

CDR3aa: CASSLSGGSSYNEQFF
v_gene: TRBV5-4
j_gene: TRBJ2-1

CDR3aa: CASSRSSGSDTQYF
v_gene: TRBV7-8
j_gene: TRBJ2-3

CDR3aa: CASNLRGGEKLFF
v_gene: TRBV5-1
j_gene: TRBJ1-4

CDR3aa: CASSERVSYEQYF
v_gene: TRBV6-1
j_gene: TRBJ2-7

CDR3aa: CASSVPSSGELFF
v_gene: TRBV9
j_gene: TRBJ2-2

CDR3aa: CASSYSPGETQYF
v_gene: TRBV6-5
j_gene: TRBJ2-5

CDR3aa: CASSPGTDEQFF
v_gene: TRBV18
j_gene: TRBJ2-1

CDR3aa: CASMSDRGRAGYGYTF
v_gene: TRBV25-1
j_gene: TRBJ1-2

CDR3aa: CASSLAEGYGYTF
v_gene: TRBV5-1
j_gene: TRBJ1-2

CDR3aa: CASPRRGRRSNQPQHF
v_gene: TRBV6-7
j_gene: TRBJ1-5

CDR3aa: CASRGGVEQYF
v_gene: TRBV27
j_gene: TRBJ2-7

CDR3aa: CASRITGGVDTEAFF
v_gene: TRBV2
j_gene: TRBJ1-1

CDR3aa: CSARDIGSYEQYF
v_gene: TRBV29-1
j_gene: TRBJ2-7

CDR3aa: CASSPRTAANTGELFF
v_gene: TRBV6-4
j_gene: TRBJ2-2

CDR3aa: CASSERDISYEQYF
v_gene: TRBV9
j_gene: TRBJ2-7

CDR3aa: CASKYSGGLIEQFF
v_gene: TRBV7-3
j_gene: TRBJ2-1

CDR3aa: CASSYGTVNTEAFF
v_gene: TRBV6-5
j_gene: TRBJ1-1

CDR3aa: CASSSRSNTEAFF
v_gene: TRBV11-2
j_gene: TRBJ1-1

CDR3aa: CACGGGTRGTDTQYF
v_gene: TRBV2
j_gene: TRBJ2-3

CDR3aa: CASSNREPYEQYF
v_gene: TRBV6-5
j_gene: TRBJ2-7

CDR3aa: CASTFDRDTGELFF
v_gene: TRBV5-4
j_gene: TRBJ2-2

CDR3aa: CASAPGTGYYGYTF
v_gene: TRBV27
j_gene: TRBJ1-2

CDR3aa: CASSMGRQGNEKLFF
v_gene: TRBV5-4
j_gene: TRBJ1-4

CDR3aa: CASSPEYEQYF
v_gene: TRBV6-6
j_gene: TRBJ2-7

CDR3aa: CASSLVGGDRVGTEAFF
v_gene: TRBV5-1
j_gene: TRBJ1-1

CDR3aa: CASSERTGWSQFF
v_gene: TRBV7-3
j_gene: TRBJ2-1

CDR3aa: CASSLNGYGEEADTQYF
v_gene: TRBV7-3
j_gene: TRBJ2-3

CDR3aa: CRVVLGDTEAFF
v_gene: TRBV29-1
j_gene: TRBJ1-1

CDR3aa: CASRTLDKNSPLHF
v_gene: TRBV2
j_gene: TRBJ1-6

CDR3aa: CASSRVYNEQFF
v_gene: TRBV19
j_gene: TRBJ2-1

CDR3aa: CASSLVTVEDTQYF
v_gene: TRBV7-8
j_gene: TRBJ2-3

CDR3aa: CAWEQGQPGNTIYF
v_gene: TRBV30
j_gene: TRBJ1-3

CDR3aa: CASSYSIGWDGGRPWTEAFF
v_gene: TRBV6-8
j_gene: TRBJ1-1

CDR3aa: CASSFSQFNEKLFF
v_gene: TRBV27
j_gene: TRBJ1-4

CDR3aa: CASSAHPAGGEETQYF
v_gene: TRBV7-9
j_gene: TRBJ2-5

CDR3aa: CASSFRRTGYSTDTQYF
v_gene: TRBV7-8
j_gene: TRBJ2-3